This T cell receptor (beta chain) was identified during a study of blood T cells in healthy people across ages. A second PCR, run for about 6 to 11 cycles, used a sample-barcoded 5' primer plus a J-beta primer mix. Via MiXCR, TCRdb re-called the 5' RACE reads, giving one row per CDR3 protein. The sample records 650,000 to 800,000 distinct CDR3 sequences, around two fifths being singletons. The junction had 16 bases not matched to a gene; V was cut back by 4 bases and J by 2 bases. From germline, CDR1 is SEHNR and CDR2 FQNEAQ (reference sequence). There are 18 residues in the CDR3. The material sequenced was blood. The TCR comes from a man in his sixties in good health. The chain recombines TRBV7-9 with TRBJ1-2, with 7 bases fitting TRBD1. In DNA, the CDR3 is TGTGCCAGCAGCTCGACAGGGACCCCGGCGGGGGGAAACTATGGCTACACCTTC. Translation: CASSSTGTPAGGNYGYTF.